What follows are 8 T cell receptor beta chains derived from one specimen sequenced in a study of shared clonotypes between healthy human individuals. The protocol was immunoSEQ multiplex PCR, while the TCRdb copy is restricted to in-frame clones and leaves out a portion. Here the sample spans about 2.4 million clones, 80% to 95% being singletons. The specimen sequenced was naive CD4+ T cells from PBMCs. Subset meaning: CD45RA+ positively selected. All receptors come from a man aged 18 to 30 in good health. Some clones in this sample may be carry-over from other donors' samples.

The rearrangement uses TRBV6-1 and TRBJ2-7; the D is unclear. Trimming cost V 6 bases and J 5 bases, with 11 bases left between them. The CDR3 totals 12 residues. Germline V gene lookup returns CDR1 MNHNS and CDR2 SASEGT. This CDR3 is CASRTSGHEQYF. The CDR3 region has the DNA TGTGCCAGCAGAACATCCGGGCACGAGCAGTACTTC.

For the CDR3, the DNA is TGTGCCAGCAGCTACAGGGGGCACCTCTCTGGGGCCAACGTCCTGACTTTC. It is translated as CASSYRGHLSGANVLTF. J is TRBJ2-6 and V is TRBV25-1; 9 positions agree with TRBD1. Germline V gives CDR1 MGHDK, CDR2 SYGVNS. The CDR3 covers 17 residues. J lost 0 bases, V lost 6 bases, and 6 bases had no gene match. The full variable domain, completed using reference TRBV25-1 and TRBJ2-6, is EADIYQTPRYLVIGTGKKITLECSQTMGHDKMYWYQQDPGMELHLIHYSYGVNSTEKGDLSSESTVSRIRTEHFPLTLESARPSHTSQYLCASSYRGHLSGANVLTFGAGSRLTVL.

V is TRBV6-6 and J is TRBJ2-7; weak D call: TRBD2 (6 bases). Germline CDR1 MNHNY, CDR2 SVGAGI (reference sequence). The CDR3 has 15 residues. Trimming took off 1 base at V and 0 bases at J, with 10 bases between the two ends. CDR3 in amino acids: CASSYFAGFSYEQYF. The CDR3 DNA sequence: TGTGCCAGCAGTTACTTTGCGGGATTCTCCTACGAGCAGTACTTC.

This CDR3 is CASSQAPGGTDQPQHF. The CDR3, as DNA: TGCGCCAGCAGCCAAGCCCCGGGAGGGACGGATCAGCCCCAGCATTTT. V and J are TRBV4-1 and TRBJ1-5; a weak D match, TRBD1 (5 bases). Trimming took 1 base from V and 5 from J, leaving 15 bases between them. Per germline, CDR1 MGHRA and CDR2 YSYEKL. This CDR3 comprises 16 residues.

The chain is built from TRBV5-4 and TRBJ2-7; D is perhaps TRBD2 (6 bases). Germline V gene lookup returns CDR1 SGHNT and CDR2 YYREEE (reference sequence). Trimming stripped 4 bases from V and 6 bases from J, with 17 bases between. The CDR3 covers 14 residues. CDR3 in DNA: TGTGCCAGCAGCCCATGGGGACTCTTAGGCGAGCAGTACTTC. It encodes CASSPWGLLGEQYF.

The V and J genes are TRBV18 and TRBJ2-3; D is unclear. This CDR3 has 15 amino acids. The V end lost 0 bases, the J end lost 5 bases, and 12 bases lay between the germline ends. Germline assignment: CDR1 KGHSH and CDR2 LQKENI. The CDR3 is CASSPPQTPKDTQYF. The CDR3, as DNA: TGTGCCAGCTCACCACCCCAAACTCCTAAAGATACGCAGTATTTT. The full variable domain, its missing parts supplied by reference TRBV18 and TRBJ2-3, is NAGVMQNPRHLVRRRGQEARLRCSPMKGHSHVYWYRQLPEEGLKFMVYLQKENIIDESGMPKERFSAEFPKEGPSILRIQQVVRGDSAAYFCASSPPQTPKDTQYFGPGTRLTVL.

The chain uses TRBV25-1 and TRBJ1-1; D is undetermined. The germline gives CDR1 MGHDK, CDR2 SYGVNS. Trimming took off 4 bases at V and 2 bases at J, with 14 bases between the two ends. The CDR3 is 15 residues long. CDR3 sequence: CASSGPHPGNTEAFF. The CDR3 nucleotides are TGTGCCAGCAGTGGCCCCCACCCGGGAAACACTGAAGCTTTCTTT.

The rearrangement links TRBV10-3 to TRBJ2-3; D is perhaps TRBD2 (7 bases). Per germline, CDR1 ENHRY and CDR2 SYGVKD. The CDR3 contains 14 residues. Trimming cost V 10 bases and J 1 base, with 15 bases left between them. The CDR3 bases are TGTGCCACCGGGGGGCGTTTAGGCACAGATACGCAGTATTTT. Translated, it gives CATGGRLGTDTQYF.